The 9 T cell receptor beta chains listed next were all sequenced from one sample in a study of OX40 agonist ivuxolimab in advanced cancers. TCRdb's copy holds only in-frame clones and misses some; the assay was immunoSEQ multiplex PCR. The sample consists of some 98,000 clones, about nine tenths of them appearing once. The specimen comprised CD4+ or CD8+ T cells sorted from blood, sampled in a trial of the OX40 agonist ivuxolimab. Source of these receptors: an adult with an advanced solid tumor such as melanoma, head and neck, liver or kidney cancer.

The gene calls are TRBV10-2 and TRBJ2-7; 8 positions agree with TRBD1. Germline CDR1 is WSHSY and CDR2 is SAAADI. Trimming cost V 6 bases and J 2 bases; bases outside gene matches: 9. This CDR3 has 15 amino acids. DNA of the CDR3: TGCGCCAGCAGACCCGGGACAGGTGCTACCTACGAGCAGTACTTC. Translating gives CASRPGTGATYEQYF.

The J gene is TRBJ2-2, the V gene TRBV9; D perhaps matches TRBD2 (6 bases). V gave up 4 bases and J gave up 5 bases, with 15 bases separating them. Germline assignment: CDR1 SGDLS and CDR2 YYNGEE. CDR3 size: 15 residues. CDR3 nucleotide sequence: TGTGCCAGCAGCCCTCTGGGGGGACGGACCGGGGAGCTGTTTTTT. This codes for CASSPLGGRTGELFF.

This clone was detected a few times. The chain uses TRBV29-1 and TRBJ2-2, with 11 bases aligning to TRBD1. The CDR3 is made up of 15 amino acids. The V gene's germline CDR1 is SQVTM and CDR2 ANQGSEA. Trimming cost V 5 bases and J 5 bases; bases outside gene matches: 7. CDR3 DNA sequence: TGCAGCGTTTCGGGACAGGGGGTTCTGACCGGGGAGCTGTTTTTT. Amino acid sequence: CSVSGQGVLTGELFF.

This clone was found once. The chain carries TRBV30 and TRBJ1-3; TRBD1 agrees at 8 bases. Germline V gene lookup returns CDR1 GTSNPN and CDR2 SVGIG (reference sequence). J lost 3 bases, V lost 2 bases, and 3 bases had no gene match. The CDR3 sequence is 14 residues long. CDR3: CAWSQGASGNTIYF. CDR3 DNA: TGTGCCTGGAGTCAGGGGGCTAGTGGAAACACCATATATTTT.

Here the CDR3 reads CASSEGLGQGPGFTEAFF. CDR3 coding DNA: TGTGCCAGCAGTGAAGGATTAGGACAGGGTCCTGGTTTCACTGAAGCTTTCTTT. The chain recombines TRBV25-1 with TRBJ1-1, with 8 bases fitting TRBD1. The V segment lost 2 bases and the J segment 4 bases; nucleotides outside the gene matches: 15. The V gene's germline CDR1 is MGHDK and CDR2 SYGVNS. This CDR3 contains 18 residues.

The gene calls are TRBV7-9 and TRBJ1-2, with D perhaps matching TRBD1 (6 bases). The germline V gene has CDR1 SEHNR and CDR2 FQNEAQ (reference sequence). The CDR3 consists of 17 residues. Trimming left V 4 bases short and J 5 bases short, with 23 bases between. The CDR3, as DNA: TGTGCCAGCAGCTCCCCCCGTTGGGGACTAGGGGGGTATGGCTACACCTTC. Its protein is CASSSPRWGLGGYGYTF.

Written as DNA, the CDR3 is TGTGCCAGTAGTGCAACTAGCGGGGGGGCGGTAGAGACCCAGTACTTC. Protein: CASSATSGGAVETQYF. The V gene is TRBV19, the J gene TRBJ2-5; TRBD2 aligns across 13 bases. CDR3 size: 16 residues. V gave up 5 bases and J gave up 4 bases; unmatched junction bases: 7. Germline-derived CDR1 and CDR2 are LNHDA and SQIVND (reference sequence).

This clone appeared once. The gene calls are TRBV28 and TRBJ2-7, with 9 bases aligning to TRBD1. CDR1 MDHEN and CDR2 SYDVKM come from the germline V gene. J gave up 7 bases and V 6 bases, and 10 bases lay outside the gene matches. This CDR3 has 14 amino acids. CDR3 in amino acids: CASRKKQGAREQYF. In DNA, the CDR3 is TGTGCCAGCAGAAAGAAACAGGGGGCCAGGGAGCAGTACTTC. Full variable domain (outside the CDR3, taken from reference TRBV28 and TRBJ2-7): DVKVTQSSRYLVKRTGEKVFLECVQDMDHENMFWYRQDPGLGLRLIYFSYDVKMKEKGDIPEGYSVSREKKERFSLILESASTNQTSMYLCASRKKQGAREQYFGPGTRLTVT.

This clone was seen once. The J gene is TRBJ2-1, the V gene TRBV14; TRBD2 matches 7 bases. The CDR3 runs 15 residues. Per the germline V gene, CDR1 is SGHDN and CDR2 is FVKESK. J gave up 6 bases and V 4 bases, and 9 bases lay outside the gene matches. CDR3 in amino acids: CASSLLGSGGNEQFF. CDR3 bases: TGTGCCAGCAGCCTCCTCGGTTCGGGGGGCAATGAGCAGTTCTTC. Variable domain in full (rest from reference TRBV14 and TRBJ2-1): EAGVTQFPSHSVIEKGQTVTLRCDPISGHDNLYWYRRVMGKEIKFLLHFVKESKQDESGMPNNRFLAERTGGTYSTLKVQPAELEDSGVYFCASSLLGSGGNEQFFGPGTRLTVL.